Below are 10 T cell receptor beta chains sequenced from a single sample in a study of identical twins. TCRdb analysed the 5' RACE reads with MiXCR anew, one entry per CDR3 protein. The table lists approximately 240,000 distinct CDR3 sequences, roughly 13% of them singletons. The sequenced sample was memory (CD45RO+) T cells sorted from blood. These receptor sequences come from a young woman in good health.

In this sample, this clonotype turned up a few times. Its ends do not fully match the called genes, so a read error is possible. The chain carries TRBV7-9 and TRBJ1-4; 7 nucleotides align to TRBD1. In germline, CDR1 is SEHNR, CDR2 FQNEAQ (reference sequence). The CDR3 is 13 amino acids. The CDR3: CASSLGPDRVFIF. CDR3 sequence (DNA): TGTGCCAGCAGCTTAGGCCCCGACAGGGTTTTCATTTTT.

This clonotype was picked up many times. The gene calls are TRBV20-1 and TRBJ2-1; 8 positions agree with TRBD2. CDR3 length: 15 amino acids. Germline-derived CDR1 and CDR2 are DFQATT and SNEGSKA (reference sequence). The J segment lost 0 bases and the V segment lost 3 bases, leaving 4 bases of the junction unmatched. The CDR3 is CSARASGSSYNEQFF. CDR3 nucleotide sequence: TGCAGTGCTAGGGCGAGCGGGAGCTCCTACAATGAGCAGTTCTTC.

This chain uses TRBV7-2 with TRBJ2-2, with 11 bases that match TRBD2. Germline trimming cut 3 bases from V and 4 bases from J; bases unmatched to any gene: 1. Germline lookup yields CDR1 SGHTA and CDR2 FQGNSA. This CDR3 contains 15 residues. Here the CDR3 DNA reads TGTGCCAGCAGCTTGCTAGCGGGGGGCACCGGGGAGCTGTTTTTT. This sequence encodes CASSLLAGGTGELFF.

The table lists this clonotype with many counts. The J gene is TRBJ1-5, the V gene TRBV11-2, with D perhaps TRBD1 (5 bases). The CDR3 consists of 12 residues. The V end lost 3 bases, the J end lost 13 bases, and 13 bases lay between the germline ends. Germline lookup yields CDR1 SGHAT and CDR2 FQNNGV. The CDR3 nucleotides are TGTGCCAGCAGCTTGAGCGGGGACTCTCAGCATTTT. This gives the protein CASSLSGDSQHF.

This clonotype was detected only a few times. The chain joins TRBV12-3 or TRBV12-4 to TRBJ1-1; 7 bases line up with TRBD1. The length of the CDR3 is 14 residues. Trimming cost V 3 bases and J 5 bases; bases outside gene matches: 6. CDR3 DNA: TGTGCCAGCAGTTTTGACAGGGAAAATACTGAAGCTTTCTTT. Protein product: CASSFDRENTEAFF.

Only a few counts were recorded for this clonotype. The chain joins TRBV18 to TRBJ1-1; D unclear. Germline CDR1 is KGHSH and CDR2 is LQKENI. V was cut by 4 bases and J by 1 base, with 7 bases left in between. The CDR3 is 13 amino acids. The CDR3 loop is CASSLESNTEAFF. The CDR3 DNA follows: TGTGCCAGCTCACTGGAATCGAACACTGAAGCTTTCTTT.

The chain uses TRBV3-1 and TRBJ1-4; D gene ambiguous. Trimming took 3 bases from V and 2 from J, leaving 4 bases between them. The length of the CDR3 is 13 residues. Germline values: CDR1 LGHDT, CDR2 YNNKEL (reference sequence). DNA of the CDR3: TGTGCCAGCAGCCACCGGACTAATGAAAAACTGTTTTTT. Translating gives CASSHRTNEKLFF. Based on the CDR3 plus reference TRBV3-1 and TRBJ1-4, the full variable domain is DTAVSQTPKYLVTQMGNDKSIKCEQNLGHDTMYWYKQDSKKFLKIMFSYNNKELIINETVPNRFSPKSPDKAHLNLHINSLELGDSAVYFCASSHRTNEKLFFGSGTQLSVL.

This clonotype was seen more than once but under ten times. The chain joins TRBV6-1 to TRBJ2-2; TRBD2 agrees at 10 bases. Germline V gene data show CDR1 as MNHNS and CDR2 as SASEGT. V lost 10 bases, J lost 5 bases, and 10 bases stayed unmatched. The CDR3 has 15 residues. This CDR3 is CATKREGLGTGELFF. The CDR3 DNA reads as TGTGCCACCAAGCGGGAGGGCCTGGGGACCGGGGAGCTGTTTTTT.

This clonotype was recorded many times. V usage is TRBV5-6 and J usage is TRBJ2-5; no reliable D call. Germline V gene lookup returns CDR1 SGHDT and CDR2 YYEEEE. CDR3 length equals 13 residues. The V gene lost 2 bases and the J gene lost 1 base, with 6 bases spanning the gap. CDR3 sequence (DNA): TGTGCCAGCAGCTTTCCCTCCCAAGAGACCCAGTACTTC. This encodes CASSFPSQETQYF.

This clonotype has just a few counts. This chain links TRBV20-1 with TRBJ2-5; 9 bases map to TRBD1. Germline V gives CDR1 DFQATT, CDR2 SNEGSKA (reference sequence). The CDR3 spans 14 residues. J was trimmed by 4 bases and V by 3 bases; bases with no gene match: 6. In DNA, the CDR3 is TGCAGTGCTAGCGAAACAGGGGGCGGAGAGACCCAGTACTTC. The encoded protein is CSASETGGGETQYF.